This TCR beta chain is from a study of regulatory T cells in long-lasting Graves disease. The length of the CDR3 is 19 residues. Per the germline V gene, CDR1 is SQVTM and CDR2 is ANQGSEA. This sample's time point: newly diagnosed GD, antithyroid drugs for less than 3 months. RNA extracted from PBMCs served as the sequencing template. Concerning this clonotype: A junction end diverges from the germline sequence, so it may reflect a read error.

HTBI primers from iRepertoire and Arm-PCR of CDR3 regions yielded the TCR beta libraries. TCRdb re-analysed the multiplex PCR reads in MiXCR, keeping a single row per CDR3 protein. This repertoire shows 520,000 or so distinct CDR3 sequences, around 12% found once; its top ten account for more than 8%. These data are also associated with another study on T cells in Graves' hyperthyroidism and ophthalmopathy. That paper adds: In making diagnoses, clinical symptoms, serum thyroxine and TRAb, thyroid ultrasound and orbital computed tomography were all used.

This material consisted of peripheral blood mononuclear cells (PBMCs), taken at new diagnosis, from a patient treated with antithyroid drugs. This clonotype was sampled from a woman between 25 and 40 years old with Graves disease. V is TRBV29-1 and J is TRBJ2-1; 8 bases align to TRBD2. The CDR3, as DNA: TGCGGCGTTGTTTGGGCGGCAGACTTAATTAGCGGGAACTACAATGAGCAGTTCTTC. Translation: CGVVWAADLISGNYNEQFF.